This T cell receptor beta chain was recorded in a study of T cell responses to AZD1222 COVID-19 vaccine (dated by TCRdb to the early 2020s). With regard to the full study: AZD1222 recipients whose second dose came at about 4 weeks and those whose second dose came at about 12 weeks were combined into one group, since spike-specific TCR depth and breadth did not differ between the two schedules. TCR sequencing was performed for 230 to 250 trial participants, of whom approximately 200 were given two doses of AZD1222 and around 26 were given two doses of MenACWY control vaccine. Trial participants were enrolled by age into 18-55, 56-69 and 70-plus year subgroups, with roughly 160, 29 and 62 TCR-sequenced participants respectively. The paper's findings and limits, for the study overall: Epitopes outside the regions mutated in the B.1.351 and B.1.1.7 variants were reportedly recognized by nearly half of the unique spike-specific TCRs. Spike-specific TCR breadth and depth rose significantly after two AZD1222 doses compared with day 0 and with MenACWY recipients. No day 14 peak-response samples were available, so repertoires were characterized only after the peak T cell response. Participants were mostly white British and included more females than males, and it was suggested by the authors that clonal diversity may have been underestimated. Conclusions about previously exposed vaccinees are limited, since just a handful of AZD1222 recipients were seropositive for SARS-CoV-2 at baseline. In the small 56-69-year group, the increase in depth fell short of significance, most likely because of low power. The whole spike protein was spanned by vaccine-associated CD4 TCRs, and dominant responses were seen in regions 160-218 and 743-854.

CDR1 and CDR2 (MNHNY, SVGAGI) derive from the germline V gene (reference sequence). The CDR3 goes from the cysteine to the phenylalanine over 12 residues. CDR3 DNA is the only sequence kept; it has 36 bases, read in frame from the first base. V loses 0 bases of germline sequence and J loses 8 bases, and the interval between the two ends is 7 bases. The CDR3 regions of human TCRbeta chains were subjected to immunosequencing. In the paper's pipeline: Repertoire TCRs were matched against a reference library of SARS-CoV-2-specific TCRs generated with the MIRA antigen-specificity platform. Breadth meant the fraction of unique TCRs that were SARS-CoV-2-associated, whereas depth meant the fraction of total T cells that were SARS-CoV-2-associated. Using the MIRA data, every spike-specific TCR was mapped to the spike region that the TCR reacted to and assigned to either a CD4 or a CD8 class. Log10-transformed breadth and depth values were compared by one-way ANOVA with Sidak's multiple comparisons tests. TCRdb obtained this table from immuneACCESS and retained in-frame rearrangements with V and J assigned. These tables miss some clones; where compared with another copy, unresolved V genes account for less than half of the shortfall, and the remainder is unexplained. V, J and clone size derive from that table, while D and trimming were established from the DNA sequence. This sample comprises roughly 170,000 clones, roughly 87% of them detected only once. Around 3% of the sample is in the top ten clones.

About this clone: The antigen it binds to is not known. Nothing much larger sits one base from this clone, and base qualities are not available.

This specimen's time point label, interpreted: baseline before first vaccination. The vaccinee samples were drawn from two UK trials, COV001 and COV002, one of which was a single-blind randomized controlled phase 2/3 trial testing AZD1222 (ChAdOx1 nCoV-19) in healthy adults. For TCRbeta chain sequencing, PBMC samples were collected from trial participants at day 0 and at day 28 after the second dose. Sample: peripheral blood, taken on day 0 of AZD1222 vaccination. This sequence uses TRBV6-6 and TRBJ1-2; the D gene lacks a confident call. This receptor was identified in an adult in good health. Read as DNA, the sequence is TGTGCCAGCAGTTACTCAAGTATAGGCTACACCTTC. Protein translation: CASSYSSIGYTF.